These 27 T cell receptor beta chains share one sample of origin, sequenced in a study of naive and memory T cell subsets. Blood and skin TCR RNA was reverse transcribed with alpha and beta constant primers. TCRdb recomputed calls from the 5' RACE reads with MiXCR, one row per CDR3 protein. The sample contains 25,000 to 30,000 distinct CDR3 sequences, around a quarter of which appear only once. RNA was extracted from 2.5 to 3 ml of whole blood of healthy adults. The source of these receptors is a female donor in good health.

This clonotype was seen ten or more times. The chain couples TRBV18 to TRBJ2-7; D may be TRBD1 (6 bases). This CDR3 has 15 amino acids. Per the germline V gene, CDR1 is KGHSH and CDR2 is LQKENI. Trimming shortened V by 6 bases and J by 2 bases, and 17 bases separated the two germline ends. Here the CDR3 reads CASSPHQGPTYEQYF. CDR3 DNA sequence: TGTGCCAGCTCCCCCCACCAGGGGCCAACCTACGAGCAGTACTTC.

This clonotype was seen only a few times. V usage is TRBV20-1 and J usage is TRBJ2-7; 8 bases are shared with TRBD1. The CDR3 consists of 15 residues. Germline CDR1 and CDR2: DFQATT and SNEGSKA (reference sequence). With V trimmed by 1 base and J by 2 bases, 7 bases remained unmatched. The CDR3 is CSARVLDRDPYEQYF. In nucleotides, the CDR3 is TGCAGTGCTAGAGTTCTGGACAGGGATCCCTACGAGCAGTACTTC.

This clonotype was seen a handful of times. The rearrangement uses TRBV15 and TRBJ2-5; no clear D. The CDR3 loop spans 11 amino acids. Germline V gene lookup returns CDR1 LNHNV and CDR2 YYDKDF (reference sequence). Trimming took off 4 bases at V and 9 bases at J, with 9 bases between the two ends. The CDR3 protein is CATSIPRAQYF. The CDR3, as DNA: TGTGCCACCAGCATCCCCCGCGCCCAGTACTTC. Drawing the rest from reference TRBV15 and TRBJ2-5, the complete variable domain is DAMVIQNPRYQVTQFGKPVTLSCSQTLNHNVMYWYQQKSSQAPKLLFHYYDKDFNNEADTPDNFQSRRPNTSFCFLDIRSPGLGDTAMYLCATSIPRAQYFGPGTRLLVL.

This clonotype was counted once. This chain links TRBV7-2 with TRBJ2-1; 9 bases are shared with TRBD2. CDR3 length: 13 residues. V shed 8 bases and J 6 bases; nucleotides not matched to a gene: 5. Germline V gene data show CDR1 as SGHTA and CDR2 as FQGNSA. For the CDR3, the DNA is TGTGCCAGCTCATCAGCGGGGGGCAATGAGCAGTTCTTC. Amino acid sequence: CASSSAGGNEQFF.

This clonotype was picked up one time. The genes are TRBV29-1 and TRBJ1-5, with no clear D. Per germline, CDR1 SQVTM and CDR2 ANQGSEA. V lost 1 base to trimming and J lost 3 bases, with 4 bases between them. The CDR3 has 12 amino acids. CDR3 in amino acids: CSVEGPNQPQHF. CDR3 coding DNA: TGCAGCGTTGAAGGTCCCAATCAGCCCCAGCATTTT. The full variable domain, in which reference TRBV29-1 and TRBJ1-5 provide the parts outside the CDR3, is SAVISQKPSRDICQRGTSLTIQCQVDSQVTMMFWYRQQPGQSLTLIATANQGSEATYESGFVIDKFPISRPNLTFSTLTVSNMSPEDSSIYLCSVEGPNQPQHFGDGTRLSIL.

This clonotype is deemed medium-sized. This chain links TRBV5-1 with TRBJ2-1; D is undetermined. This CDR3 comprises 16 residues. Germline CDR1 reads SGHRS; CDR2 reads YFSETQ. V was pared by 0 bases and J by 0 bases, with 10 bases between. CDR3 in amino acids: CASSLDLRSSYNEQFF. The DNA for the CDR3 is TGCGCCAGCAGCTTGGATTTGCGGAGCTCCTACAATGAGCAGTTCTTC.

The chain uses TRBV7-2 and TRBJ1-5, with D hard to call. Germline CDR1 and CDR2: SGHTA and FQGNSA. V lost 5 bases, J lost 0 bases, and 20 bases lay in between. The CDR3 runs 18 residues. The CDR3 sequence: CASSRGLGVLNSNQPQHF. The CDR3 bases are TGTGCCAGCAGCCGCGGTCTTGGTGTCCTCAATAGCAATCAGCCCCAGCATTTT.

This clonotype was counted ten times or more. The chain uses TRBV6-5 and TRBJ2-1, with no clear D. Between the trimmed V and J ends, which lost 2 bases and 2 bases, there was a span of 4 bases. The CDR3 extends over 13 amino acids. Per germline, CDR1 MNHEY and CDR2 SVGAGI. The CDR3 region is CASSYAPYNEQFF. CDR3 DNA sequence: TGTGCCAGCAGTTACGCCCCCTACAATGAGCAGTTCTTC.

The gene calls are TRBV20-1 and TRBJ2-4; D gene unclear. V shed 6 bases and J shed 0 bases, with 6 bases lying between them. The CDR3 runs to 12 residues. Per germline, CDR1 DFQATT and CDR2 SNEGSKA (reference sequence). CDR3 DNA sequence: TGCAGTGCGCCGACAGCCAAAAACATTCAGTACTTC. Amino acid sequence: CSAPTAKNIQYF.

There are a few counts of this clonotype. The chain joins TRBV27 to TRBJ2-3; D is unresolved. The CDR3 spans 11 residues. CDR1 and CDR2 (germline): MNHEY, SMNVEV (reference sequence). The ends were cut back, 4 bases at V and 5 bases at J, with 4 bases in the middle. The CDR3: CASSSGDTQYF. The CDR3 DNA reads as TGTGCCAGCAGTTCGGGAGATACGCAGTATTTT.

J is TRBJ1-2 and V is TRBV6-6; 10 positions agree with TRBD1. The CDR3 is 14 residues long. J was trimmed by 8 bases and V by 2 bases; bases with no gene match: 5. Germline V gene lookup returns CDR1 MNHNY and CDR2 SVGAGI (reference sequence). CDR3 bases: TGTGCCAGCAGTTACCCGACAGGGGGCAACGGCTACACCTTC. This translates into CASSYPTGGNGYTF.

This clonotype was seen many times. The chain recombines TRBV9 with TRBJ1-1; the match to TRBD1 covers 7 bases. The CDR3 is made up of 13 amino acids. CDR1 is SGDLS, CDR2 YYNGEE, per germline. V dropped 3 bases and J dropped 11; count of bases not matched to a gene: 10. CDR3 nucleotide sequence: TGTGCCAGCAGCGCCACCCGGACAGGCCGGGCTTTCTTT. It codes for CASSATRTGRAFF. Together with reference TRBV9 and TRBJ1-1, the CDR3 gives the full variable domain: DSGVTQTPKHLITATGQRVTLRCSPRSGDLSVYWYQQSLDQGLQFLIQYYNGEERAKGNILERFSAQQFPDLHSELNLSSLELGDSALYFCASSATRTGRAFFGQGTRLTVV.

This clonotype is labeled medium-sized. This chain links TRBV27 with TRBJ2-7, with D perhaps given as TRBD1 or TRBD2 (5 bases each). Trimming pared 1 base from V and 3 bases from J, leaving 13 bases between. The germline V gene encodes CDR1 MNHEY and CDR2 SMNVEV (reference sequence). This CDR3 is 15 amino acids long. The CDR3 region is CASSLFGTVRYEQYF. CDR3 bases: TGTGCCAGCAGTTTATTTGGGACCGTTCGCTACGAGCAGTACTTC.

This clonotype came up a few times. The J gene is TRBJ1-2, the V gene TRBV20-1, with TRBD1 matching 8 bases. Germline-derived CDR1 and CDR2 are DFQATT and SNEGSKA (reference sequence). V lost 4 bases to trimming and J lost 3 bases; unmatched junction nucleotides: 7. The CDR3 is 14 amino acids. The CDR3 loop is CSATTQGADYGYTF. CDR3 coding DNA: TGCAGTGCTACAACCCAGGGGGCCGACTATGGCTACACCTTC.

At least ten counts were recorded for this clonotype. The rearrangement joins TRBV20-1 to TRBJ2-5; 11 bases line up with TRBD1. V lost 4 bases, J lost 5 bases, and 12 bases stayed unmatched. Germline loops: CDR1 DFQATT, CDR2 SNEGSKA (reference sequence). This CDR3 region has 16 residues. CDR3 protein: CSATRDRGTNRETQYF. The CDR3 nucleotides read TGCAGTGCTACCCGGGACAGGGGGACGAACAGGGAGACCCAGTACTTC.

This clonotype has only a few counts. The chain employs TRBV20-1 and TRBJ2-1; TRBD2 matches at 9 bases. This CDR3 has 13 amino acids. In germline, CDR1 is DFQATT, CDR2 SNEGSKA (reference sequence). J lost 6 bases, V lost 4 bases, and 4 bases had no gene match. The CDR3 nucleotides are TGCAGTGCTACGGGACTAGCCCTCAATGAGCAGTTCTTC. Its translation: CSATGLALNEQFF.

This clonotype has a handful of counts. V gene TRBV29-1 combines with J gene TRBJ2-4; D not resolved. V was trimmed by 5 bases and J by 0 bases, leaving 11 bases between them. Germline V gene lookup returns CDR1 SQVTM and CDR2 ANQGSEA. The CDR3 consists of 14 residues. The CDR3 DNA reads TGCAGCGTTAGGACGGAGATAGCCAAAAACATTCAGTACTTC. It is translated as CSVRTEIAKNIQYF.

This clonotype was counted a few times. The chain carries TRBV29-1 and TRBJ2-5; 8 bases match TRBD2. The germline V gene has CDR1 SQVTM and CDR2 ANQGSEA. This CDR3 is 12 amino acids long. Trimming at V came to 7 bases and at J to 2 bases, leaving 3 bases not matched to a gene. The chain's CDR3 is CSGRLAQETQYF. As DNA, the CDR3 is TGCAGCGGACGACTAGCGCAAGAGACCCAGTACTTC.

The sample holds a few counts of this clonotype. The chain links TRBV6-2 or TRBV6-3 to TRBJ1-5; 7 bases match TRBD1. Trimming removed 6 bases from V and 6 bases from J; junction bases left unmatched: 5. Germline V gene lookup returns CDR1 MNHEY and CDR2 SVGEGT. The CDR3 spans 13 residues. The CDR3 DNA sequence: TGTGCCAGCAGCCAAGGGGGCGTTCAGCCCCAGCATTTT. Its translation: CASSQGGVQPQHF.

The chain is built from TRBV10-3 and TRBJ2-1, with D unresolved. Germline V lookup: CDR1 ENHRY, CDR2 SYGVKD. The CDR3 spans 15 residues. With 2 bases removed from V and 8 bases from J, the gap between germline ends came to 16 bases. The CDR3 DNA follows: TGTGCCATCAGTGAGGCCCCGCAAGGGCGTCATGAGCAGTTCTTC. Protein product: CAISEAPQGRHEQFF.

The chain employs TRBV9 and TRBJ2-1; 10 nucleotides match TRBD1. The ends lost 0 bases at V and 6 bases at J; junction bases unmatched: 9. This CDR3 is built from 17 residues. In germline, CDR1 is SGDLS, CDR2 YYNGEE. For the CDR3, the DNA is TGTGCCAGCAGCGTAGGAGGGGGGGGACAGGGGTTCAATGAGCAGTTCTTC. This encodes CASSVGGGGQGFNEQFF.

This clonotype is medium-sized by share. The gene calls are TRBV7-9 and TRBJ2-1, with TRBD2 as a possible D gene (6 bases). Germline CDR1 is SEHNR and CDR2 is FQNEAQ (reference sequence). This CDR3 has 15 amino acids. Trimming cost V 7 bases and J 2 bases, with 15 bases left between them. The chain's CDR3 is CASNIPGGTYNEQFF. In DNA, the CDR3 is TGTGCCAGCAACATTCCCGGGGGTACCTACAATGAGCAGTTCTTC. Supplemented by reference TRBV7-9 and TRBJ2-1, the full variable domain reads DTGVSQNPRHKITKRGQNVTFRCDPISEHNRLYWYRQTLGQGPEFLTYFQNEAQLEKSRLLSDRFSAERPKGSFSTLEIQRTEQGDSAMYLCASNIPGGTYNEQFFGPGTRLTVL.

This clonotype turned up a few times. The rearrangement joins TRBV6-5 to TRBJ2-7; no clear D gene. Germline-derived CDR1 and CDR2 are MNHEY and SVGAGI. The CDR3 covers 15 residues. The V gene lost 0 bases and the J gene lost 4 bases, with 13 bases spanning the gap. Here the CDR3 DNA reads TGTGCCAGCAGTTACTCGGTCGTAGGCCGGTACGAGCAGTACTTC. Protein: CASSYSVVGRYEQYF.

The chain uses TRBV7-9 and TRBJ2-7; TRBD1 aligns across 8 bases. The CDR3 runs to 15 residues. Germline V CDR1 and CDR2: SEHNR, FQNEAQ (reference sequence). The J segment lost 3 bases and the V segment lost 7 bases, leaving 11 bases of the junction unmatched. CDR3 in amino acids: CASNRRDRGVYEQYF. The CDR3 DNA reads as TGTGCCAGCAACAGGAGAGACAGGGGCGTCTACGAGCAGTACTTC.

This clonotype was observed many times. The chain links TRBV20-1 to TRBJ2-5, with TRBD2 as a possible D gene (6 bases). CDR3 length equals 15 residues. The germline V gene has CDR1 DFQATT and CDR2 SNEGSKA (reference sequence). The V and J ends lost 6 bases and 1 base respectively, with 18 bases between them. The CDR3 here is CSATEGLSPQETQYF. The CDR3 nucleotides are TGCAGTGCGACGGAGGGACTTTCACCCCAAGAGACCCAGTACTTC.

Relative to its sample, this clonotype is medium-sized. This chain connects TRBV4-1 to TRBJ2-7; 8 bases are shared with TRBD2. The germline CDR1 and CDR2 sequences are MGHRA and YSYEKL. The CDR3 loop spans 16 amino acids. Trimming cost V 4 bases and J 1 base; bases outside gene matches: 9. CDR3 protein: CASSRAPAGASYEQYF. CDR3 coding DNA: TGCGCCAGCAGCCGTGCCCCAGCGGGGGCTTCCTACGAGCAGTACTTC.

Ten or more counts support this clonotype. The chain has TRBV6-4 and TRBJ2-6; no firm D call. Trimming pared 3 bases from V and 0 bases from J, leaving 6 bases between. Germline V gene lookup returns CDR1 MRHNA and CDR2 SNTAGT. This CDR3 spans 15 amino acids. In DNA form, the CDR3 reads TGTGCCAGCAGTGAGAGCAGCTCTGGGGCCAACGTCCTGACTTTC. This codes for CASSESSSGANVLTF.